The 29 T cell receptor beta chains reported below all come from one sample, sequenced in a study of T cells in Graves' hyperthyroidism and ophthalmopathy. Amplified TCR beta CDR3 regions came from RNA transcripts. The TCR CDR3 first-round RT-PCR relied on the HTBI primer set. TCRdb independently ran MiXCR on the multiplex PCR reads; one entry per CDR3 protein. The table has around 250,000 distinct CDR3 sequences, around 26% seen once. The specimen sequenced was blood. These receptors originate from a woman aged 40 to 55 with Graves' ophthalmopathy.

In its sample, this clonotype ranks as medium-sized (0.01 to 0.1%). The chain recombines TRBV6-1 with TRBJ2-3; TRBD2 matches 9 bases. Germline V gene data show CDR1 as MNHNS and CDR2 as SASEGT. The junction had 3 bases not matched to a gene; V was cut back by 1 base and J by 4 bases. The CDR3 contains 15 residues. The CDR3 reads CASSEVAGVADTQYF. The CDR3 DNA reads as TGTGCCAGCAGTGAAGTAGCGGGAGTTGCAGATACGCAGTATTTT.

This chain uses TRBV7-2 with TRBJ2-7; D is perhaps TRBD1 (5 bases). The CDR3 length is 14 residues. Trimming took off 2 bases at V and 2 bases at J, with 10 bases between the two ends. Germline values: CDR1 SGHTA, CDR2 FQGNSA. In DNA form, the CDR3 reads TGTGCCAGCAGCTTAACGCCAGGGCCCTACGAGCAGTACTTC. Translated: CASSLTPGPYEQYF.

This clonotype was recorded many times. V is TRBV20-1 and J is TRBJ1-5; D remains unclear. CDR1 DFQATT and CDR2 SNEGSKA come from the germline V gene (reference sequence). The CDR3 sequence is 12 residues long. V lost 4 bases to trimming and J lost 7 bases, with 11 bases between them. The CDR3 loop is CSAIGERQPQHF. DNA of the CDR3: TGCAGTGCTATCGGGGAGCGCCAGCCCCAGCATTTT.

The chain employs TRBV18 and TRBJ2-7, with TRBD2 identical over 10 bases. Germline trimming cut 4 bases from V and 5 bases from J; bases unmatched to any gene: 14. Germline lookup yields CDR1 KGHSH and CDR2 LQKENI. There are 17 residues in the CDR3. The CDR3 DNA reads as TGTGCCAGCTCACGCTCTAGCGGGAGCGGAGCCCACAACGAGCAGTACTTC. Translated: CASSRSSGSGAHNEQYF.

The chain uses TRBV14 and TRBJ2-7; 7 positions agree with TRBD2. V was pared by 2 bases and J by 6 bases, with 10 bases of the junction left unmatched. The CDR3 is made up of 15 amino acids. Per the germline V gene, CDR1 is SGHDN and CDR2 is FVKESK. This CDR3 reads CASSQSGWEGVEQYF. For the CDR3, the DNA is TGTGCCAGCAGCCAATCTGGCTGGGAGGGCGTCGAGCAGTACTTC.

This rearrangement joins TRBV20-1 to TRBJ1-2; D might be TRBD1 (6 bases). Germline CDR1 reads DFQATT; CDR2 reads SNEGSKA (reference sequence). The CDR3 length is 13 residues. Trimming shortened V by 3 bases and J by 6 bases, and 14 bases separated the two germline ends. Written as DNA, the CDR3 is TGCAGTGCTAGTTCACATGGGGGGCATGGCTACACCTTC. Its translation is CSASSHGGHGYTF.

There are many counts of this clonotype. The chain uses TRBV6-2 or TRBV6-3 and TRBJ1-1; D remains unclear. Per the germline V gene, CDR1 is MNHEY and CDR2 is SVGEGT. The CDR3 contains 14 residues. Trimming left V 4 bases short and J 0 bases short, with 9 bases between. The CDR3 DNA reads TGTGCCAGCAGTTTGAAGAGAATGAACACTGAAGCTTTCTTT. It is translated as CASSLKRMNTEAFF.

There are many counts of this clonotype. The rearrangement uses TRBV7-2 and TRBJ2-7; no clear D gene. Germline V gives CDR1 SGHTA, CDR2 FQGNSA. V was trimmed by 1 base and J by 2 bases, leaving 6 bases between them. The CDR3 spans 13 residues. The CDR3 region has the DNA TGTGCCAGCAGCTTAGTTGAAGCCTACGAGCAGTACTTC. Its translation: CASSLVEAYEQYF.

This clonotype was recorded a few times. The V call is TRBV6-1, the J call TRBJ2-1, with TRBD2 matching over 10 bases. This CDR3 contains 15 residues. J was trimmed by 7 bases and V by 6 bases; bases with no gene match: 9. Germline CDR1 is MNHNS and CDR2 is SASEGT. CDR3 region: CASSSGLAAGNEQFF. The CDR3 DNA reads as TGTGCCAGCAGCTCTGGACTAGCGGCGGGGAATGAGCAGTTCTTC.

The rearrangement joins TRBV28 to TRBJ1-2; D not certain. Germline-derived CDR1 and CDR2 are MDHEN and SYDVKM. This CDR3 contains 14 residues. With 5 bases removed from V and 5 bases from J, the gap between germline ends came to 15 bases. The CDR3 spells CASSPTVVGYGYTF. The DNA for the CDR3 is TGTGCCAGCAGTCCAACAGTAGTTGGGTATGGCTACACCTTC.

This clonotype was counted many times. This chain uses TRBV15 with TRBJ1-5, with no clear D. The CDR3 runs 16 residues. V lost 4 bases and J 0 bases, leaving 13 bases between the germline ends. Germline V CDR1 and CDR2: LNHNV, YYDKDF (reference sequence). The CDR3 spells CATSIEITASNQPQHF. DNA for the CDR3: TGTGCCACCAGCATAGAGATTACAGCTAGCAATCAGCCCCAGCATTTT.

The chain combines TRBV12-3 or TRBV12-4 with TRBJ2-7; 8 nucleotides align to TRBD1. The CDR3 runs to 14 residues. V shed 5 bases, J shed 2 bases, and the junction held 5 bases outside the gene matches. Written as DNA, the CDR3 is TGTGCCAGCAGTAACTCGGGACAGGCCTACGAGCAGTACTTC. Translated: CASSNSGQAYEQYF.

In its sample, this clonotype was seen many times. The CDR3 protein is CASRPGAPSNQPQHF. In DNA, the CDR3 is TGTGCCAGCAGGCCTGGGGCCCCTAGCAATCAGCCCCAGCATTTT. The V gene is TRBV28, the J gene TRBJ1-5, with D perhaps matching TRBD1 (5 bases). The CDR3 sequence is 15 residues long. Germline V gives CDR1 MDHEN, CDR2 SYDVKM. Trimming cost V 6 bases and J 0 bases, with 12 bases left between them.

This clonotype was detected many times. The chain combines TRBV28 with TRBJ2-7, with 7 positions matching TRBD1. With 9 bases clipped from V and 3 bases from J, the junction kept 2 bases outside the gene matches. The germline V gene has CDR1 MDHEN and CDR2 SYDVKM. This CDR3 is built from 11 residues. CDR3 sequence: CASRQGYEQYF. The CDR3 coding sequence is TGTGCCAGTAGACAGGGCTACGAGCAGTACTTC. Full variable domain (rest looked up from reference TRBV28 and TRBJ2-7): DVKVTQSSRYLVKRTGEKVFLECVQDMDHENMFWYRQDPGLGLRLIYFSYDVKMKEKGDIPEGYSVSREKKERFSLILESASTNQTSMYLCASRQGYEQYFGPGTRLTVT.

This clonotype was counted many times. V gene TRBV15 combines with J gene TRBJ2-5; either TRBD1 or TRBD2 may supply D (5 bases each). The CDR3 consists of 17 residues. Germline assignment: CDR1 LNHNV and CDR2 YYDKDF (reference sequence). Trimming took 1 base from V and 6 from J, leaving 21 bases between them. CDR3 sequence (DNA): TGTGCCACCAGCAGAGCTGTGCGTTATCGATGGGGGAAGACCCAGTACTTC. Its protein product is CATSRAVRYRWGKTQYF.

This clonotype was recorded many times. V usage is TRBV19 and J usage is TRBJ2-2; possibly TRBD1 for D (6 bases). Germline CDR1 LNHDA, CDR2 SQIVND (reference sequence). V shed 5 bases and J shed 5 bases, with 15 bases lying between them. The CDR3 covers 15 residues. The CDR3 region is CASSFLTGGTGELFF. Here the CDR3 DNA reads TGTGCCAGTAGTTTTTTGACAGGCGGGACCGGGGAGCTGTTTTTT. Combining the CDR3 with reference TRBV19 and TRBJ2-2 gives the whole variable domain DGGITQSPKYLFRKEGQNVTLSCEQNLNHDAMYWYRQDPGQGLRLIYYSQIVNDFQKGDIAEGYSVSREKKESFPLTVTSAQKNPTAFYLCASSFLTGGTGELFFGEGSRLTVL.

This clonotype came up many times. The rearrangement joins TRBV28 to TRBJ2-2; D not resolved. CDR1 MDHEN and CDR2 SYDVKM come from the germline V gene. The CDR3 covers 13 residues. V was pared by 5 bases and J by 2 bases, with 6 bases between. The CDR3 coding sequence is TGTGCCAGCAGTCCAGGAAACACCGGGGAGCTGTTTTTT. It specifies CASSPGNTGELFF.

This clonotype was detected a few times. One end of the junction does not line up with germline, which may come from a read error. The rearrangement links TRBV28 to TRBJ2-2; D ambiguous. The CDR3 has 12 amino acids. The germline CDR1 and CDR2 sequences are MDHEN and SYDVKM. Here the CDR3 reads CACSPYTGELFF. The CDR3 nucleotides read TGTGCCTGCAGTCCGTACACCGGGGAGCTGTTTTTT.

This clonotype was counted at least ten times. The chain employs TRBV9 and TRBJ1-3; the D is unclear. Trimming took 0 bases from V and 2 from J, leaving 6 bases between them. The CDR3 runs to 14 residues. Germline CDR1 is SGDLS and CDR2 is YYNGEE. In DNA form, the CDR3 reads TGTGCCAGCAGCGTAGGAGAGCCTGGAAACACCATATATTTT. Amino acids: CASSVGEPGNTIYF.

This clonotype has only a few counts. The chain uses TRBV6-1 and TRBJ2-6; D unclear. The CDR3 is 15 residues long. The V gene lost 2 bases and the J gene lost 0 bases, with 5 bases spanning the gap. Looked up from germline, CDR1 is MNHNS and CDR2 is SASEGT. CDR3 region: CASSERRSGANVLTF. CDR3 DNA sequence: TGTGCCAGCAGTGAAAGGCGCTCTGGGGCCAACGTCCTGACTTTC.

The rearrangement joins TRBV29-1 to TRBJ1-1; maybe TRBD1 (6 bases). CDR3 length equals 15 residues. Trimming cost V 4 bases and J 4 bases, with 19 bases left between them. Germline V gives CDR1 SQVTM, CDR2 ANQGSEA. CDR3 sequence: CSVVLAGAPATEAFF. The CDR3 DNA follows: TGCAGCGTTGTTCTGGCAGGGGCCCCAGCCACTGAAGCTTTCTTT.

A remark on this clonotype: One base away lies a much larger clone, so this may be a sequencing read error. This CDR3 reads CVSSRLQVTSYEQYF. The CDR3 DNA is TGTGTCAGTAGCAGGCTACAGGTGACTTCCTACGAGCAGTACTTC. V is TRBV19 and J is TRBJ2-7, with D possibly matching TRBD1 (5 bases). Germline assignment: CDR1 LNHDA and CDR2 SQIVND (reference sequence). The CDR3 is 15 residues long. The entire variable domain, with the rest obtained from reference TRBV19 and TRBJ2-7, is as follows: DGGITQSPKYLFRKEGQNVTLSCEQNLNHDAMYWYRQDPGQGLRLIYYSQIVNDFQKGDIAEGYSVSREKKESFPLTVTSAQKNPTAFYLCVSSRLQVTSYEQYFGPGTRLTVT.

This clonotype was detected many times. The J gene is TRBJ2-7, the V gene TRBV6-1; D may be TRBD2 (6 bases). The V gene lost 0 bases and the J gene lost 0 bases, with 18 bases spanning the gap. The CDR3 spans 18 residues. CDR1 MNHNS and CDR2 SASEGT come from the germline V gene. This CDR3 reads CASSEAHRGTLRSYEQYF. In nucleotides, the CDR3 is TGTGCCAGCAGTGAAGCTCATCGGGGGACCTTGCGCTCCTACGAGCAGTACTTC.

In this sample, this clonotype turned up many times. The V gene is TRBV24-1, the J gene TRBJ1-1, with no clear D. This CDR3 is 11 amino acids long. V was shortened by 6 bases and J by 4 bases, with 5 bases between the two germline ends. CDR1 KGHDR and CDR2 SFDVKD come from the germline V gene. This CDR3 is CATSTATEAFF. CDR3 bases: TGTGCCACCAGTACAGCCACTGAAGCTTTCTTT.

The DNA of the CDR3 is TGTGCCAGCAGCTTGGAACAGAGGATCTACGAGCAGTACTTC. Translation: CASSLEQRIYEQYF. The rearrangement links TRBV7-9 to TRBJ2-7, with no clear D. There are 14 residues in the CDR3. CDR1 is SEHNR, CDR2 FQNEAQ, per germline (reference sequence). Trimming removed 3 bases at V and 3 bases at J, with 12 bases between.

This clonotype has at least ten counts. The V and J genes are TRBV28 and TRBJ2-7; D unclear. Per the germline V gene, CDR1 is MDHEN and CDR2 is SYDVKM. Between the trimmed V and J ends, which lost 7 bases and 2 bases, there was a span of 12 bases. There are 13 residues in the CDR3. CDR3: CASTTGPTYEQYF. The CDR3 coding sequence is TGTGCCAGCACCACCGGGCCCACCTACGAGCAGTACTTC.

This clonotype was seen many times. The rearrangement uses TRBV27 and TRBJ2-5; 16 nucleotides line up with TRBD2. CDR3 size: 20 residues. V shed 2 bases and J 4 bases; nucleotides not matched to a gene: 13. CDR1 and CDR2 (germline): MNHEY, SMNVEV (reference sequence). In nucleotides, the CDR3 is TGTGCCAGCAGTTTACCGAAACCGGGACTAGCGGGAGGGCAGGGAGAGACCCAGTACTTC. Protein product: CASSLPKPGLAGGQGETQYF.

CDR3 DNA sequence: TGTGCCACCAGCAGCCCTCGCCCGGGACGGATCTACGAGCAGTACTTC. This gives the protein CATSSPRPGRIYEQYF. The rearrangement links TRBV15 to TRBJ2-7; D possibly uses TRBD1 or TRBD2 (5 bases each). This CDR3 comprises 16 residues. In germline, CDR1 is LNHNV, CDR2 YYDKDF (reference sequence). Trimming shortened V by 3 bases and J by 3 bases, and 18 bases separated the two germline ends.

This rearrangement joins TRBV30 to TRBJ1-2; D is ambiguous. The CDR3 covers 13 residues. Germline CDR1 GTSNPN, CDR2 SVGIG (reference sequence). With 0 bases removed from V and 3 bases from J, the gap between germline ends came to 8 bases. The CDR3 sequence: CAWSVPGDYGYTF. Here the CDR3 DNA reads TGTGCCTGGAGTGTTCCAGGCGACTATGGCTACACCTTC.